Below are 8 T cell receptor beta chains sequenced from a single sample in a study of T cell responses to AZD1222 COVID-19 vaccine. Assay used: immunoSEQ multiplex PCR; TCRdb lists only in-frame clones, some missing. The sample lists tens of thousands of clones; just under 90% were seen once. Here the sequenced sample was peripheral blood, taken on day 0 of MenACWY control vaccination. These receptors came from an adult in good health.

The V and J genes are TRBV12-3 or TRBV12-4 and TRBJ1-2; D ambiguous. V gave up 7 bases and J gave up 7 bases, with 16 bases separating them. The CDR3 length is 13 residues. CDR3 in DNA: TGTGCCAGCACGATCTGGACCCAAACTGGCTACACCTTC. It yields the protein CASTIWTQTGYTF.

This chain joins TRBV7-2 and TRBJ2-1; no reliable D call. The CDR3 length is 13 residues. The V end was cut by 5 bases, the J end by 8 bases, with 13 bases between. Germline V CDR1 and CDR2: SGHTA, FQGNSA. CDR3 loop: CASSPYAWDEQFF. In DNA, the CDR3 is TGTGCCAGCAGCCCCTACGCATGGGATGAGCAGTTCTTC.

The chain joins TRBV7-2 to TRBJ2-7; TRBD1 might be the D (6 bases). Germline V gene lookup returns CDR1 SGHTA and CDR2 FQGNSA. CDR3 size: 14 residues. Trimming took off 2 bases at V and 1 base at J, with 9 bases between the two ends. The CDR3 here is CASSLRTASYEQYF. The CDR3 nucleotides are TGTGCCAGCAGCTTACGGACAGCTTCCTACGAGCAGTACTTC.

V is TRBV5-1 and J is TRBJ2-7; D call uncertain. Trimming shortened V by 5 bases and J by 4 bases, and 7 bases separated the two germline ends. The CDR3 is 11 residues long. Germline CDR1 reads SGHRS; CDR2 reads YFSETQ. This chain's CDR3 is CASRGEYEQYF. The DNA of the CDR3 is TGCGCCAGCAGGGGCGAATACGAGCAGTACTTC.

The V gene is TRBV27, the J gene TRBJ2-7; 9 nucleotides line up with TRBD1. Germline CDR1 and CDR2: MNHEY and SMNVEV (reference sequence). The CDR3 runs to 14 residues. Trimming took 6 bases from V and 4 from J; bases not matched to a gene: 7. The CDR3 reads CASSPRGQGYEQYF. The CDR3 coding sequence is TGTGCCAGCAGCCCGAGGGGACAGGGTTACGAGCAGTACTTC.

The CDR3 here is CATSWGHYGYTF. The DNA for the CDR3 is TGTGCCACCAGTTGGGGGCACTATGGCTACACCTTC. The chain has TRBV24-1 and TRBJ1-2; TRBD1 is a possible D gene (6 bases). CDR1 KGHDR and CDR2 SFDVKD come from the germline V gene. The CDR3 totals 12 residues. Trimming shortened V by 6 bases and J by 3 bases, and 7 bases separated the two germline ends.

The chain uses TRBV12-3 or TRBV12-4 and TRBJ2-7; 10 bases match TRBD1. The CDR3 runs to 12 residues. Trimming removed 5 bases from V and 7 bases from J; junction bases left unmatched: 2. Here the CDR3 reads CASSGQGGEQYF. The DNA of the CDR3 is TGTGCCAGCAGTGGACAGGGGGGGGAGCAGTACTTC.

The CDR3 DNA is TGTGCCAGCAGTGTCTACTCGAACACTGAAGCTTTCTTT. This sequence encodes CASSVYSNTEAFF. The chain carries TRBV6-2 or TRBV6-3 and TRBJ1-1; D gene uncertain. This CDR3 is 13 amino acids long. Trimming pared 5 bases from V and 1 base from J, leaving 8 bases between. CDR1 is MNHEY, CDR2 SVGEGT, per germline.